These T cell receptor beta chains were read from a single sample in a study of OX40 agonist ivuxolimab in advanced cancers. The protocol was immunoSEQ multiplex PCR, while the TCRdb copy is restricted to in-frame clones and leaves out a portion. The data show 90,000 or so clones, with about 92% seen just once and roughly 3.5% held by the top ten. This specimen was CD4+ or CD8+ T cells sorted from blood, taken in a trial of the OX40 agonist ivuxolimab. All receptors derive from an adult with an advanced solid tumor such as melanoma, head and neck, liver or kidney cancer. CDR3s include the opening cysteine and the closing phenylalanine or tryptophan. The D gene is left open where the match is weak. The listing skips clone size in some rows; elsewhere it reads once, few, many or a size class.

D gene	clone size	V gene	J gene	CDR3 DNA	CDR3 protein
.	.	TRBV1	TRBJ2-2	TGCACCAGCAGCCAAGATTCAGGGGGCCGGGGCACCGGGGAGCTGTTTTTT	CTSSQDSGGRGTGELFF
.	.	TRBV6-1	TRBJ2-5	TGTGCCAGCAGTAAAGGGAACCTATGGGGGGAAGAGACCCAGTACTTC	CASSKGNLWGEETQYF
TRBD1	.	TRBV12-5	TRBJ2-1	TGTGCTAGTGGGACAGGGGATAGCCTCAATGAGCAGTTCTTC	CASGTGDSLNEQFF
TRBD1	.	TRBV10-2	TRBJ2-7	TGCGCCAGCAGGGGGACAGCGAGCTCCTACGAGCAGTACTTC	CASRGTASSYEQYF
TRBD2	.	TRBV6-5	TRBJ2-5	TGTGCCAGCAGTTACGGGGAGGGGGAGACCCAGTACTTC	CASSYGEGETQYF
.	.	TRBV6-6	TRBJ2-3	TGTGCCACTCTAGACGCAGATACGCAGTATTTT	CATLDADTQYF
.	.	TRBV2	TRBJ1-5	TGTGCCAGCAGCGTACAGCTATGGGACCGCAATCAGCCCCAGCATTTT	CASSVQLWDRNQPQHF
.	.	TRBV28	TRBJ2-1	TGTGCCAGCAGGACCATTATGGAGGGTTTATTCGATGAGCAGTTCTTC	CASRTIMEGLFDEQFF
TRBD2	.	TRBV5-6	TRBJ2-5	TGTGCCAGCAGCAGACGAGCGGGAGTCTTAGAGACCCAGTACTTC	CASSRRAGVLETQYF
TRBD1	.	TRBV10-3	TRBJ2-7	TGTGCCATCGGGACAGGGGACTACGAGCAGTACTTC	CAIGTGDYEQYF
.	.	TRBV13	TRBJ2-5	TGTGCCAGCAGCCCCTCCGGGGCCAGGAGGGAGACCCAGTACTTC	CASSPSGARRETQYF
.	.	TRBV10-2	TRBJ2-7	TGCGCCAGCAGTGGAGAAGGGCTGGAGCAGTACTTC	CASSGEGLEQYF
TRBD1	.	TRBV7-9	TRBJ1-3	TGTGCCAGCAGGTTTATGGACAGGTACTCTGGAAACACCATATATTTT	CASRFMDRYSGNTIYF
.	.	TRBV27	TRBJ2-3	TGTGCCAGCAGTGATACAGGGAGTGGTACAGATACGCAGTATTTT	CASSDTGSGTDTQYF
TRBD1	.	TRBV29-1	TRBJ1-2	TGCAGCGTCCCGGACAGGGGAGGAGGCTACACCTTC	CSVPDRGGGYTF
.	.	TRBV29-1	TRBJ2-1	TGCAGCGCGCCCTTGGAGGGGCAAGTTGAGCAGTTCTTC	CSAPLEGQVEQFF
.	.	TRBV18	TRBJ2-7	TGTGCCAGCTCACCAGGCTCGGGGAAACGCTACGAGCAGTACTTC	CASSPGSGKRYEQYF
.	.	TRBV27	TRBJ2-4	TGTGCCAGCAGTTTATCCCCTTTGGGGATTCAGTACTTC	CASSLSPLGIQYF
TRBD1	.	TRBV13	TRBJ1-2	TGTGCCAGCAGTGAGGGACAGGGGTACTATGGCTACACCTTC	CASSEGQGYYGYTF
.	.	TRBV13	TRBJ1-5	TGTGCCAGCAGCTTGGCGGATCAGCCCCAGCATTTT	CASSLADQPQHF
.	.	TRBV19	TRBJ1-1	TGTGCCAGTAGCCGGCTCGGGGATATGAACACTGAAGCTTTCTTT	CASSRLGDMNTEAFF
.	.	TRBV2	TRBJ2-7	TGTGCCAGCAGTGACGGTAGCGGCGAGCAGTACTTC	CASSDGSGEQYF
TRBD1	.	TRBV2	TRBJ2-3	TGTGCCAGCAGTGCTCCGGACAGGGATACGCAGTATTTT	CASSAPDRDTQYF
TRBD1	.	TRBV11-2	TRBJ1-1	TGTGCCAGCAGGCCCGGGACAGGGATTTTGAACACTGAAGCTTTCTTT	CASRPGTGILNTEAFF
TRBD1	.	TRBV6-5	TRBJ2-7	TGTGCCAGCAGTTATGGCAGGGGGTCCTACGAGCAGTACTTC	CASSYGRGSYEQYF
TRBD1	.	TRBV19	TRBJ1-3	TGTGCCAGTAGCGAGACAGGGGGTGTTGGAAACACCATATATTTT	CASSETGGVGNTIYF
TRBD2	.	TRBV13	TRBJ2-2	TGTGCCAGCAGCCATCCCGGGACTAGCGGGGGGTCCGGGGAGCTGTTTTTT	CASSHPGTSGGSGELFF
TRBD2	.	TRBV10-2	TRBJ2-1	TGCGCCAGTTCTCCGGGACTAGCCTACAATGAGCAGTTCTTC	CASSPGLAYNEQFF
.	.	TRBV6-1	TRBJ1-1	TGTGCCAGCAGTCTACAGGAGAACACTGAAGCTTTCTTT	CASSLQENTEAFF
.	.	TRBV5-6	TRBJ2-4	TGTGCCAGCAGCTGGGGGACGGCAAACATTCAGTACTTC	CASSWGTANIQYF
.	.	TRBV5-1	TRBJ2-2	TGCGCCAGCAGAAGTAGTTCTAGCGATGCTACCGCGAACACCGGGGAGCTGTTTTTT	CASRSSSSDATANTGELFF
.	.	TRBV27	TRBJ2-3	TGTGCCAGCAGTTTATCGATTAGCGCAGATACGCAGTATTTT	CASSLSISADTQYF
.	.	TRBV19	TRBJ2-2	TGTGCCAGTACATGGGGGGCGCTGACCGGGGAGCTGTTTTTT	CASTWGALTGELFF
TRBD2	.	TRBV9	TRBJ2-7	TGTGCCAGCAGCGTAGGGACTAGCGGGAGGTACGAGCAGTACTTC	CASSVGTSGRYEQYF
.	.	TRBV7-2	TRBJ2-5	TGTGCCAGCAGCGGCAGGGGGGGATCAGAGACCCAGTACTTC	CASSGRGGSETQYF
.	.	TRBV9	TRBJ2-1	TGTGCCAGCAGCGTAGAGCAGGGGTTGTACAATGAGCAGTTCTTC	CASSVEQGLYNEQFF
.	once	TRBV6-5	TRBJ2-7	TGTGCCAGCAGTTACTCCGGGGACCCCGAGCAGTACTTC	CASSYSGDPEQYF
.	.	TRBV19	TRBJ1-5	TGTGCCAGTAGTATACTTTTCCCACCCAGCAATCAGCCCCAGCATTTT	CASSILFPPSNQPQHF
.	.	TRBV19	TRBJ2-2	TGTGCCAGTAGTGAATTCGGCAGGGGGGCCGGGGAGCTGTTTTTT	CASSEFGRGAGELFF
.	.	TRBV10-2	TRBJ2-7	TGCGCCAGCAGTGACGGAAGCTCCTACGAGCAGTACTTC	CASSDGSSYEQYF
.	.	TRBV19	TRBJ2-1	TGTGCCAGTAGTATGGGGACCTGGGGTGAGCAGTTCTTC	CASSMGTWGEQFF
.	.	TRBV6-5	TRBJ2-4	TGTGCCAGCAGTTATGGAGGGGGAAACATTCAGTACTTC	CASSYGGGNIQYF
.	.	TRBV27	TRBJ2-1	TGTGCCAGCAGATACGGGGGCTCCTACAATGAGCAGTTCTTC	CASRYGGSYNEQFF
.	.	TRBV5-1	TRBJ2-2	TGCGCCAGCAGCTTGGACAGGACCGGATTAAACACCGGGGAGCTGTTTTTT	CASSLDRTGLNTGELFF
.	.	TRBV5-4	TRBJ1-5	TGTGCCAGCAGCTTCTGGGGAGACAATCAGCCCCAGCATTTT	CASSFWGDNQPQHF
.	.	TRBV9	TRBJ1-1	TGTGCCAGCAGCGTGGGGGGTTCGGACACTGAAGCTTTCTTT	CASSVGGSDTEAFF
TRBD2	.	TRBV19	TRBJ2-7	TGTGCCAGTAGTCAGGGACTAGCGGGAACTCGCGACTTC	CASSQGLAGTRDF
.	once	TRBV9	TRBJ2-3	TGTGCCAGCAGCCGGGGGTCCACAGATACGCAGTATTTT	CASSRGSTDTQYF
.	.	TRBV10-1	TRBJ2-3	TGCGCCAGCAGTGGTTCGGGCCCGGGATGGGATACGCAGTATTTT	CASSGSGPGWDTQYF
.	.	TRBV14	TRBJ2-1	TGTGCCAGCAGCGCCCTCGGGGGCAATGAGCAGTTCTTC	CASSALGGNEQFF
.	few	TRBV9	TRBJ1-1	TGTGCCAGCAGCGTAGAAGCCGGGAACACTGAAGCTTTCTTT	CASSVEAGNTEAFF